The source of this TCR beta chain is a study of cytomegalovirus exposure and HLA in healthy donors. Overall study: Around 80 million unique TCR sequences came from HLA-typed donors in an early release. The study, taken as a whole, reports: A later analysis showed TCR association rates differing by HLA locus, peaking at DRB1 and lowest at HLA-C.

The PCR made use of 60 Vbeta and 13 Jbeta primers. Per the original methods: An analysis that came later counted tens of millions of unique TCR beta chains, approximately 11 million shared. Profiled with immunoSEQ multiplex PCR; TCRdb holds only in-frame clones, not every one. V, J and clone size are taken as reported in that table, and D and trimming were inferred from the DNA itself. The table includes approximately 150,000 clones, 65% to 85% detected once. As regards this clone: The target antigen is unknown. Other DNA sequences in the sample encode the same CDR3.

Looked up from germline, CDR1 is SGHRS and CDR2 is YFSETQ. The CDR3 loop spans 15 amino acids. Trimming removed 2 bases from V and 1 base from J; junction bases left unmatched: 4. The receptor's source is a woman aged 40 to 55 in good health and CMV-seropositive. Sequencing was performed on PBMCs. This chain connects TRBV5-1 to TRBJ2-7; 9 bases are shared with TRBD2. The CDR3 DNA reads TGCGCCAGCAGCTTAGGTCTAGCGGGGTCCTACGAGCAGTACTTC. Translated, it gives CASSLGLAGSYEQYF.